Below, 13 T cell receptor beta chains from the same sample are listed, as sequenced in a study of spatial heterogeneity in lung cancer. Indicated time point: blood at routine non-recurrence follow-up after resection. TCRdb re-analysed the 5' RACE reads in MiXCR, keeping a single row per CDR3 protein. The table records roughly 9,200 distinct CDR3 sequences, 23% of them present only once. This material consisted of PBMCs, taken at follow-up. The receptors shown here come from a female donor with early-stage non-small cell lung cancer.

The chain uses TRBV7-9 and TRBJ1-1; possible D gene TRBD1, 5 bases. Germline V gene sequence: CDR1 SEHNR, CDR2 FQNEAQ (reference sequence). The CDR3 totals 14 residues. The V gene lost 4 bases and the J gene lost 5 bases, with 14 bases spanning the gap. DNA for the CDR3: TGTGCCAGCAGCTCTAGGACAAGCGGGACTGAAGCTTTCTTT. Protein product: CASSSRTSGTEAFF.

The chain uses TRBV6-2 or TRBV6-3 and TRBJ2-1; 10 nucleotides agree with TRBD2. Germline assignment: CDR1 MNHEY and CDR2 SVGEGT. J lost 5 bases, V lost 7 bases, and 14 bases had no gene match. This CDR3 is built from 17 residues. The CDR3 region has the DNA TGTGCCAGCATCCGTCGGACCGGGACTAGCGCGAACAATGAGCAGTTCTTC. Encoded protein: CASIRRTGTSANNEQFF.

This clonotype was recorded a few times. The chain recombines TRBV29-1 with TRBJ2-1; TRBD1 agrees at 10 bases. The CDR3 runs to 13 residues. Losses at the gene ends were 4 bases for V and 8 bases for J; bases not matched to a gene: 5. The germline CDR1 and CDR2 sequences are SQVTM and ANQGSEA. The CDR3 loop reads CSVGDRGGDEQFF. CDR3 sequence (DNA): TGCAGCGTTGGGGACAGGGGAGGGGATGAGCAGTTCTTC.

The chain recombines TRBV29-1 with TRBJ2-1, with 10 nucleotides matching TRBD2. In germline, CDR1 is SQVTM, CDR2 ANQGSEA. The CDR3 has 15 amino acids. V was clipped by 3 bases and J by 7 bases; unmatched bases: 9. The CDR3 spells CSVELLGLAANEQFF. The CDR3 DNA reads as TGCAGCGTTGAGTTACTTGGACTAGCGGCTAATGAGCAGTTCTTC.

The genes are TRBV2 and TRBJ2-2; TRBD1 is a possible D gene (5 bases). CDR1 and CDR2 (germline): SNHLY, FYNNEI. Between the trimmed V and J ends, which lost 6 bases and 0 bases, there was a span of 11 bases. The CDR3 extends over 15 amino acids. As DNA, the CDR3 is TGTGCCAGCAGCGAGGACAAGGCGAACACCGGGGAGCTGTTTTTT. Translated: CASSEDKANTGELFF.

In this sample, this clonotype is medium-sized (0.01 to 0.1%). This chain joins TRBV7-9 and TRBJ1-1; 7 nucleotides line up with TRBD1. This CDR3 is 13 amino acids long. V lost 5 bases to trimming and J lost 6 bases; unmatched junction nucleotides: 6. Germline loops: CDR1 SEHNR, CDR2 FQNEAQ (reference sequence). CDR3 protein: CASSRLQGAEAFF. For the CDR3, the DNA is TGTGCCAGCAGCCGACTGCAGGGGGCTGAAGCTTTCTTT.

J is TRBJ1-2 and V is TRBV28, with TRBD1 as a possible D gene (5 bases). The CDR3 is 14 residues long. Looked up from germline, CDR1 is MDHEN and CDR2 is SYDVKM. V was cut by 6 bases and J by 8 bases, with 19 bases left in between. CDR3 nucleotide sequence: TGTGCCAGCAGCATATCCGTCACGGGGGTGGGCTACACCTTC. Encoded protein: CASSISVTGVGYTF.

This clonotype was seen a few times. The J gene is TRBJ2-7, the V gene TRBV30, with D possibly matching TRBD1 (7 bases). Germline values: CDR1 GTSNPN, CDR2 SVGIG (reference sequence). V was clipped by 2 bases and J by 2 bases, with 16 bases between them. The CDR3 is 15 amino acids. Written as DNA, the CDR3 is TGTGCCTGGAGTCCAGGGGGGCCCATCCCCTACGAGCAGTACTTC. Its protein is CAWSPGGPIPYEQYF.

The CDR3, as DNA: TGCAGTGCTAGCCCCAGCGGGAGGGCGAATGAGCAGTTCTTC. It codes for CSASPSGRANEQFF. The chain employs TRBV20-1 and TRBJ2-1; 10 bases match TRBD2. Per germline, CDR1 DFQATT and CDR2 SNEGSKA (reference sequence). The J segment lost 7 bases and the V segment lost 3 bases, leaving 6 bases of the junction unmatched. The CDR3 extends over 14 amino acids.

The rearrangement uses TRBV29-1 and TRBJ2-4; D might be TRBD2 (5 bases). Germline V gene sequence: CDR1 SQVTM, CDR2 ANQGSEA. Trimming stripped 3 bases from V and 8 bases from J, with 14 bases between. The CDR3 loop spans 13 amino acids. CDR3 region: CSVESSLDDIQYF. Here the CDR3 DNA reads TGCAGCGTTGAGTCTAGCCTGGACGACATTCAGTACTTC.

This CDR3 reads CSVSGGTYEQYF. CDR3 bases: TGCAGCGTATCCGGTGGGACCTACGAGCAGTACTTC. The rearrangement links TRBV29-1 to TRBJ2-7; the D is unclear. This CDR3 is built from 12 residues. Trimming left V 6 bases short and J 2 bases short, with 11 bases between. Per germline, CDR1 SQVTM and CDR2 ANQGSEA.

The V call is TRBV7-2, the J call TRBJ2-1; 7 bases agree with TRBD2. Germline-derived CDR1 and CDR2 are SGHTA and FQGNSA. J lost 4 bases, V lost 7 bases, and 7 bases had no gene match. This CDR3 has 14 residues. The CDR3 bases are TGTGCCAGCATCCTTAGCGGGTTTTACAATGAGCAGTTCTTC. Protein: CASILSGFYNEQFF.

The table lists this clonotype with a few counts. The chain uses TRBV28 and TRBJ1-2; D might be TRBD1 (6 bases). The CDR3 is 14 residues long. V was cut by 6 bases and J by 8 bases, with 19 bases left in between. CDR1 is MDHEN, CDR2 SYDVKM, per germline. This CDR3 reads CASSETGPLGGYTF. The CDR3 DNA follows: TGTGCCAGCAGCGAGACAGGCCCCCTGGGGGGCTACACCTTC.